Listed here are 3 T cell receptor beta chains from one sample, sequenced in a study of blood T cell repertoires in COVID-19. Assay: immunoSEQ multiplex PCR; the TCRdb copy retains only in-frame clones and omits some. The table has around 70,000 clones, roughly nine tenths seen once. The sequenced sample was peripheral blood. Source of these receptors: a human donor in a cohort sampled during active COVID-19.

The table lists this clone with a few counts. V is TRBV9 and J is TRBJ1-1; D remains ambiguous. Germline V gene sequence: CDR1 SGDLS, CDR2 YYNGEE. The CDR3 totals 14 residues. The V end was cut by 6 bases, the J end by 3 bases, with 15 bases between. DNA of the CDR3: TGTGCCAGCAACAAAGGCGGTGCCGACACTGAAGCTTTCTTT. Protein product: CASNKGGADTEAFF.

The rearrangement uses TRBV9 and TRBJ2-7; 9 bases line up with TRBD1. Trimming cost V 4 bases and J 1 base; bases outside gene matches: 3. The CDR3 runs to 14 residues. CDR1 SGDLS and CDR2 YYNGEE come from the germline V gene. The CDR3 nucleotides are TGTGCCAGCAGCCCCGGGACAGGGTCCTACGAGCAGTACTTC. This gives the protein CASSPGTGSYEQYF.

The chain carries TRBV27 and TRBJ2-2; D is perhaps TRBD1 (5 bases). Germline V gives CDR1 MNHEY, CDR2 SMNVEV (reference sequence). Trimming took 2 bases from V and 2 from J, leaving 9 bases between them. The CDR3 runs 15 residues. The CDR3 region has the DNA TGTGCCAGCAGTTTACCCCAGGGTAACACCGGGGAGCTGTTTTTT. This sequence encodes CASSLPQGNTGELFF.